Below are 12 T cell receptor beta chains sequenced from a single sample in a study of breast tumors, draining lymph nodes, adjacent tissues. TCRdb redid the calling of the multiplex PCR reads with MiXCR, one entry per CDR3 protein. The data show about 200,000 distinct CDR3 sequences, 31% seen once. Breast cancer patients provided tissue from their axillary draining lymph nodes. Sequencing was carried out using axillary lymph node tissue. Receptors originate from a female donor with breast cancer. Some clones in this sample may be carry-over from other donors' samples.

This clonotype was counted once. The rearrangement links TRBV20-1 to TRBJ2-7; tentatively, D is TRBD2 (5 bases). The CDR3 consists of 12 residues. Germline-derived CDR1 and CDR2 are DFQATT and SNEGSKA (reference sequence). Deletions cut 1 base from V and 5 bases from J, with 9 bases between. CDR3 in amino acids: CSARGTSHEQYF. The CDR3, as DNA: TGCAGTGCTAGAGGTACTAGTCACGAGCAGTACTTC.

Here the CDR3 DNA reads TGTGCCTGGAGTCGCCGGGAGGGAATCTACGAGCAGTACTTC. Protein product: CAWSRREGIYEQYF. This sequence joins TRBV30 and TRBJ2-7; 8 bases map to TRBD2. The ends lost 2 bases at V and 3 bases at J; junction bases unmatched: 6. This CDR3 spans 14 amino acids. Germline values: CDR1 GTSNPN, CDR2 SVGIG (reference sequence).

V usage is TRBV2 and J usage is TRBJ2-3, with no clear D. The CDR3 totals 16 residues. CDR1 SNHLY and CDR2 FYNNEI come from the germline V gene. Trimming shortened V by 4 bases and J by 4 bases, and 18 bases separated the two germline ends. CDR3: CASSVGSPVHSDTQYF. The DNA for the CDR3 is TGTGCCAGCAGTGTAGGGTCGCCCGTTCATTCAGATACGCAGTATTTT. Combining the CDR3 with reference TRBV2 and TRBJ2-3 gives the whole variable domain EPEVTQTPSHQVTQMGQEVILRCVPISNHLYFYWYRQILGQKVEFLVSFYNNEISEKSEIFDDQFSVERPDGSNFTLKIRSTKLEDSAMYFCASSVGSPVHSDTQYFGPGTRLTVL.

This clonotype turned up a few times. Germline is not matched at one junction end, which may reflect a read error. The chain is built from TRBV7-3 and TRBJ2-1, with TRBD2 matching over 7 bases. The CDR3 runs 15 residues. Germline values: CDR1 SGHTA, CDR2 FQGTGA. CDR3 sequence (DNA): TGTGCCAGCAGCCTATCGGGGGGAGAATACAATGAGCAGCTCTTC. This encodes CASSLSGGEYNEQLF.

Turning to this clonotype: A much larger clone differs from this one at a single base, so this may be a read error. The V gene is TRBV11-3, the J gene TRBJ2-1, with D maybe TRBD2 (6 bases). The V gene lost 5 bases and the J gene lost 7 bases, with 21 bases spanning the gap. This CDR3 is built from 16 residues. Germline CDR1 is SGHNT and CDR2 is YENEEA. CDR3 DNA sequence: TGTGCCAGCAGCGGGCGGAGGCAGGGTGCGGGAAATGAGCAGTTCTTC. It is translated as CASSGRRQGAGNEQFF.

The gene calls are TRBV29-1 and TRBJ2-7; D gene unclear. This CDR3 spans 14 amino acids. V lost 0 bases, J lost 2 bases, and 11 bases lay in between. CDR1 is SQVTM, CDR2 ANQGSEA, per germline. CDR3: CSVEDGRKAYEQYF. The CDR3 DNA reads TGCAGCGTTGAAGATGGTCGGAAAGCCTACGAGCAGTACTTC.

This clonotype was picked up many times. CDR3 loop: CASSPPIDRGETQYF. The CDR3 region has the DNA TGTGCCAGCTCACCACCCATCGACAGGGGAGAGACCCAGTACTTC. The chain carries TRBV18 and TRBJ2-5; 8 bases line up with TRBD1. This CDR3 has 15 amino acids. Losses at the gene ends were 0 bases for V and 4 bases for J; bases not matched to a gene: 4. Germline V gene data show CDR1 as KGHSH and CDR2 as LQKENI. Full variable domain (rest looked up from reference TRBV18 and TRBJ2-5): NAGVMQNPRHLVRRRGQEARLRCSPMKGHSHVYWYRQLPEEGLKFMVYLQKENIIDESGMPKERFSAEFPKEGPSILRIQQVVRGDSAAYFCASSPPIDRGETQYFGPGTRLLVL.

This clonotype was detected ten times or more. The chain has TRBV2 and TRBJ1-1; the D gene is possibly TRBD1 (6 bases). V was shortened by 2 bases and J by 0 bases, with 13 bases between the two germline ends. The CDR3 spans 16 residues. From germline, CDR1 is SNHLY and CDR2 FYNNEI. CDR3: CASSERKTGLNTEAFF. In DNA, the CDR3 is TGTGCCAGCAGTGAAAGAAAGACAGGCCTGAACACTGAAGCTTTCTTT. Full variable domain (rest looked up from reference TRBV2 and TRBJ1-1): EPEVTQTPSHQVTQMGQEVILRCVPISNHLYFYWYRQILGQKVEFLVSFYNNEISEKSEIFDDQFSVERPDGSNFTLKIRSTKLEDSAMYFCASSERKTGLNTEAFFGQGTRLTVV.

This clonotype was found many times. The chain recombines TRBV20-1 with TRBJ2-5; 10 nucleotides align to TRBD1. CDR3 length: 16 residues. The ends lost 0 bases at V and 1 base at J; junction bases unmatched: 5. The germline CDR1 and CDR2 sequences are DFQATT and SNEGSKA (reference sequence). The CDR3 DNA reads as TGCAGTGCTAGAGATGACAGGGGGCTCTTCCAAGAGACCCAGTACTTC. Its translation is CSARDDRGLFQETQYF.

V is TRBV7-9 and J is TRBJ1-1, with D uncertain. The CDR3 contains 15 residues. CDR1 and CDR2 (germline): SEHNR, FQNEAQ (reference sequence). V was clipped by 1 base and J by 1 base, with 10 bases between them. This CDR3 reads CASSLDPGGNTEAFF. Here the CDR3 DNA reads TGTGCCAGCAGCTTAGACCCGGGCGGGAACACTGAAGCTTTCTTT. Combining the CDR3 with reference TRBV7-9 and TRBJ1-1 gives the whole variable domain DTGVSQNPRHKITKRGQNVTFRCDPISEHNRLYWYRQTLGQGPEFLTYFQNEAQLEKSRLLSDRFSAERPKGSFSTLEIQRTEQGDSAMYLCASSLDPGGNTEAFFGQGTRLTVV.

This clonotype has ten or more counts. This chain joins TRBV6-1 and TRBJ2-5, with TRBD1 matching 7 bases. Trimming took 5 bases from V and 1 from J; bases not matched to a gene: 4. Germline CDR1 is MNHNS and CDR2 is SASEGT. The CDR3 runs 14 residues. The CDR3 coding sequence is TGTGCCAGCAGTTACAACAGGGGCCAAGAGACCCAGTACTTC. Protein: CASSYNRGQETQYF.

This clonotype was seen many times. CDR3: CASSLGENTGELFF. The CDR3 bases are TGTGCCAGCAGCTTAGGCGAGAACACCGGGGAGCTGTTTTTT. This rearrangement joins TRBV7-6 to TRBJ2-2, with D unclear. V was clipped by 1 base and J by 1 base, with 4 bases between them. This CDR3 spans 14 amino acids. Per germline, CDR1 SGHVS and CDR2 FNYEAQ.